The clone carrying this TCR beta chain is termed medium-sized. Its specificity is unknown. The sample's treatment: roughly 10-day PBMC culture with coronavirus spike peptide pools or control peptides (ViraFEST assay). The sample comes from a study of vaccination and CD4 T cells after COVID-19. About the research overall: Convalescent patients were SARS-CoV-2 positive by nasal swab PCR; fewer than 10 mild, one severe. Convalescent persons amounted to six males plus four females, two of whom were Hispanic.

The Oncomine TCR Beta short-read assay was applied to DNA of cultured CD4+ T cells. MiXCR was run by TCRdb on the PCR reads, yielding one entry per CDR3 protein. The sample lists 5,900 or so distinct CDR3 sequences, approximately 31% seen once, with 10% to 13% in the top ten. Trimming pared 7 bases from V and 13 bases from J, leaving 17 bases between. This CDR3 region has 13 residues. Germline V gives CDR1 SGHTA, CDR2 FQGNSA. Material: CD4+ T cells from blood, cultured in vitro, obtained after SARS-CoV-2 vaccination. The TCR was taken from a human donor who had recovered from COVID-19. This sequence joins TRBV7-2 and TRBJ1-6; D is ambiguous. For the CDR3, the DNA is TGTGCCAGCACCGAATTCCGGGCTAGTCCCCTCCACTTT. Translating gives CASTEFRASPLHF. Using reference TRBV7-2 and TRBJ1-6 for the parts outside the CDR3, the full variable domain is GAGVSQSPSNKVTEKGKDVELRCDPISGHTALYWYRQSLGQGLEFLIYFQGNSAPDKSGLPSDRFSAERTGGSVSTLTIQRTQQEDSAVYLCASTEFRASPLHFGNGTRLTVT.